The rows below give T cell receptor beta chains drawn from one sample of a study of blood T cell repertoires in COVID-19. Sequencing was performed with immunoSEQ multiplex PCR; in TCRdb, only in-frame clones are kept and a portion is missing. The sample shows 95,000 to 150,000 clones, approximately 80% of them seen only once. The sample consisted of peripheral blood. These receptor sequences come from a human donor in a cohort sampled during active COVID-19. The CDR3 runs from the conserved cysteine through the conserved F or W. Each record gives: J gene, clone size, V gene, CDR3 protein. Not all rows give a size; the values are once, few, many and, for expanded clones, a class.

TRBJ1-5 NA TRBV7-9 CASSLGSANQPQHF
TRBJ1-4 NA TRBV3-1/TRBV3-2 CASSPRQGNNEKLFF
TRBJ2-7 few TRBV3-1/TRBV3-2 CASSQEPDREQYF
TRBJ2-7 NA TRBV6-5 CASSSPTSGTYEQYF
TRBJ2-7 NA TRBV23-1 CASSNSGQGLYEQYF
TRBJ2-7 NA TRBV12-3/TRBV12-4 CASSLNSFYAQYF
TRBJ2-3 NA TRBV19 CASSRLQGLDTQYF
TRBJ2-3 NA TRBV7-3 CASSSRQDTDTQYF
TRBJ1-1 NA TRBV5-1 CASSRTDRSHHTEAFF
TRBJ1-4 NA TRBV27 CASSSQQNSNEKLFF
TRBJ2-7 NA TRBV7-9 CASSFSGAFSYEQYF
TRBJ2-7 NA TRBV27 CASSLSGTAYEQYF
TRBJ2-1 NA TRBV25-1 CASSPPAWRESQFF
TRBJ1-3 NA TRBV9 CASSVAGLSGNTIYF
TRBJ1-2 NA TRBV27 CASSLGTGHGYTF
TRBJ2-7 NA TRBV7-9 CASSLPGLAHEQYF
TRBJ2-6 NA TRBV6-2/TRBV6-3 CASSYWDRASGANVLTF
TRBJ2-4 NA TRBV28 CASTPSTGGINIQYF
TRBJ1-2 NA TRBV28 CASKGVYGYTF
TRBJ2-2 NA TRBV19 CASSIGGRGSGELFF
TRBJ2-1 NA TRBV9 CASSVGTSGDYNEQFF
TRBJ2-7 NA TRBV6-5 CASRAGTGAYEQYF
TRBJ2-7 NA TRBV6-1 CASREGQASSYEQYF
TRBJ2-7 once TRBV29-1 CSQRTSGYEQYF